The entry that follows covers one T cell receptor (beta chain) sequence. Its antigen is unknown. These data belong to a study of cytomegalovirus exposure and HLA in healthy donors. Overall study: As released early, the data held roughly 85 million unique TCRs from HLA-typed donors.

With 60 Vbeta and 13 Jbeta primers, the PCR was carried out. Authors' processing steps: Among the unique TCR beta chains that a later analysis counted, around 82 million in all, about 11 million were shared. Only in-frame clones appear in the TCRdb table, and some are missing; sequencing was by immunoSEQ multiplex PCR. The V and J calls and clone size come from that table; D and trimming were worked out from the DNA. The repertoire includes roughly 100,000 clones, nearly 65% of them detected once, and less than 5% sits in the top ten. Study results and limitations: Common viral pathogens were later found to be apparently linked to several of the most significant clusters. Earlier analysis yielded a pattern in which most TCR beta V segments were productive about 87% or about 30% of the time.

This TCR came from a human donor in good health. The sample consisted of PBMCs.

The CDR3 DNA is TGCAGCGTTTGGAGGGAGGGGCTCTACGAGCAGTACTTC. Translating it yields CSVWREGLYEQYF. The chain couples TRBV29-1 to TRBJ2-7; 7 bases line up with TRBD2. This CDR3 comprises 13 residues. The J segment lost 3 bases and the V segment lost 5 bases, leaving 7 bases of the junction unmatched. Looked up from germline, CDR1 is SQVTM and CDR2 is ANQGSEA.